A single sample is the source of the 24 T cell receptor beta chains below, sequenced in a study of blood T cell repertoires in COVID-19. TCRdb's table, derived via immunoSEQ multiplex PCR, lists solely in-frame clones and lacks some. This sample has over 150,000 clones, with roughly 86% found just once. The sample consisted of peripheral blood. These receptors came from a woman of 80 years or more with COVID-19, enrolled during active disease.

This clone has just a few counts. This chain joins TRBV4-2 and TRBJ2-7; 9 bases match TRBD1. The V gene end was trimmed by 0 bases and the J gene end by 6 bases; junction bases not matched to a gene: 6. CDR3 size: 15 residues. Germline V gene data show CDR1 as LGHNA and CDR2 as YNFKEQ. The DNA of the CDR3 is TGTGCCAGCAGCCAAGATACAGGGGGCAGCGGCGAGCAGTACTTC. Its translation: CASSQDTGGSGEQYF.

This clone was detected only a few times. J is TRBJ1-2 and V is TRBV18, with D tentatively TRBD1 (6 bases). The germline V gene has CDR1 KGHSH and CDR2 LQKENI. The CDR3 is 14 amino acids. The V end was cut by 3 bases, the J end by 3 bases, with 11 bases between. The CDR3 nucleotides are TGTGCCAGCTCACCGGCAGCAGGGGACTATGGCTACACCTTC. It yields the protein CASSPAAGDYGYTF. The entire variable domain, with the rest obtained from reference TRBV18 and TRBJ1-2, is as follows: NAGVMQNPRHLVRRRGQEARLRCSPMKGHSHVYWYRQLPEEGLKFMVYLQKENIIDESGMPKERFSAEFPKEGPSILRIQQVVRGDSAAYFCASSPAAGDYGYTFGSGTRLTVV.

This clone was seen once. The V gene is TRBV5-1, the J gene TRBJ1-6, with D perhaps TRBD1 (6 bases). V was pared by 3 bases and J by 5 bases, with 12 bases between. The CDR3 covers 15 residues. Per the germline V gene, CDR1 is SGHRS and CDR2 is YFSETQ. In DNA, the CDR3 is TGCGCCAGCAGCTATATGGACAGAGATAATTCACCCCTCCACTTT. Translation gives CASSYMDRDNSPLHF.

This sequence joins TRBV2 and TRBJ1-2; D is possibly TRBD1 (6 bases). Germline V gives CDR1 SNHLY, CDR2 FYNNEI. CDR3 size: 12 residues. Between the trimmed V and J ends, which lost 6 bases and 8 bases, there was a span of 13 bases. The CDR3: CASRIGGSGYTF. In DNA form, the CDR3 reads TGTGCCAGCAGGATAGGGGGATCCGGCTACACCTTC.

This chain connects TRBV28 to TRBJ2-7; 9 bases are shared with TRBD1. CDR1 MDHEN and CDR2 SYDVKM come from the germline V gene. The CDR3 is 15 residues long. V lost 5 bases to trimming and J lost 0 bases; unmatched junction nucleotides: 5. The CDR3 spells CASSRTGVNSYEQYF. In DNA form, the CDR3 reads TGTGCCAGCAGTCGGACAGGGGTTAACTCCTACGAGCAGTACTTC.

Regarding this clone: Other DNA sequences within the sample encode an identical CDR3. This chain uses TRBV11-2 with TRBJ2-7; no firm D call. The germline gives CDR1 SGHAT, CDR2 FQNNGV. V lost 4 bases and J 2 bases, leaving 3 bases between the germline ends. The CDR3 has 11 amino acids. The chain's CDR3 is CASSSTYEQYF. The CDR3 nucleotides are TGTGCCAGCAGCTCCACCTACGAGCAGTACTTC.

V is TRBV27 and J is TRBJ2-3, with unresolved D. Germline V lookup: CDR1 MNHEY, CDR2 SMNVEV (reference sequence). Trimming stripped 2 bases from V and 1 base from J, with 7 bases between. The CDR3 sequence is 14 residues long. The CDR3 protein is CASSLGAGTDTQYF. CDR3 nucleotides: TGTGCCAGCAGTTTAGGAGCAGGCACAGATACGCAGTATTTT.

This clone was observed a few times. This chain links TRBV3-1 (or the pseudogene TRBV3-2) with TRBJ1-5; D is possibly TRBD1 (6 bases). The germline V gene has CDR1 LGHDT and CDR2 YNNKEL (reference sequence). Trimming left V 2 bases short and J 6 bases short, with 8 bases between. There are 13 residues in the CDR3. CDR3 DNA sequence: TGTGCCAGCAGCCAACAGGGGATTCAGCCCCAGCATTTT. As protein: CASSQQGIQPQHF.

This chain joins TRBV24-1 and TRBJ1-1; TRBD1 matches 7 bases. Germline CDR1 and CDR2: KGHDR and SFDVKD. CDR3 length: 14 residues. V shed 7 bases and J 0 bases; nucleotides not matched to a gene: 4. Here the CDR3 reads CATRETGLNTEAFF. In DNA, the CDR3 is TGTGCCACCAGAGAGACAGGGTTGAACACTGAAGCTTTCTTT.

CDR3 loop: CASNTGQPTGELFF. For the CDR3, the DNA is TGTGCCAGCAATACCGGACAGCCTACCGGGGAGCTGTTTTTT. This chain connects TRBV5-6 to TRBJ2-2; TRBD1 is a possible D gene (6 bases). CDR1 and CDR2 (germline): SGHDT, YYEEEE. The CDR3 is 14 amino acids. V shed 6 bases and J shed 5 bases, with 14 bases lying between them.

This chain connects TRBV19 to TRBJ2-7; TRBD1 matches 9 bases. The CDR3 sequence is 15 residues long. In germline, CDR1 is LNHDA, CDR2 SQIVND (reference sequence). V lost 5 bases to trimming and J lost 2 bases; unmatched junction nucleotides: 7. CDR3 bases: TGTGCCAGTAGTCCGGGACAGGGTCGGGCCTACGAGCAGTACTTC. Its protein product is CASSPGQGRAYEQYF.

The V and J genes are TRBV12-5 and TRBJ1-1; 7 nucleotides align to TRBD1. The CDR3 contains 14 residues. V was pared by 4 bases and J by 3 bases, with 5 bases of the junction left unmatched. Germline-derived CDR1 and CDR2 are LGHNT and FRNRAP. As DNA, the CDR3 is TGTGCTAGTGGTTCCCAGGGGGTCCACACTGAAGCTTTCTTT. Protein sequence: CASGSQGVHTEAFF.

The chain carries TRBV30 and TRBJ1-1, with TRBD1 identical over 8 bases. Looked up from germline, CDR1 is GTSNPN and CDR2 is SVGIG (reference sequence). The CDR3 is 14 residues long. With 3 bases clipped from V and 3 bases from J, the junction kept 6 bases outside the gene matches. The CDR3 is CAWSGDRGYTEAFF. In DNA, the CDR3 is TGTGCCTGGAGCGGCGACAGGGGATACACTGAAGCTTTCTTT.

The V gene is TRBV5-6, the J gene TRBJ2-2; TRBD2 matches 9 bases. Germline CDR1 and CDR2: SGHDT and YYEEEE. The trim removed 0 bases at V and 4 bases at J, leaving 10 bases unmatched. The CDR3 is 18 amino acids. DNA of the CDR3: TGTGCCAGCAGCTTGGCCCCGGCGGGAGGGCGATTCACCGGGGAGCTGTTTTTT. Amino acid sequence: CASSLAPAGGRFTGELFF.

The chain joins TRBV9 to TRBJ1-6; no firm D call. Germline CDR1 SGDLS, CDR2 YYNGEE. The CDR3 sequence is 17 residues long. The germline V and J ends were trimmed by 4 bases and 0 bases, with 14 bases remaining between them. Here the CDR3 DNA reads TGTGCCAGCAGCCCCCGTCTTGGGAGCTCCTATAATTCACCCCTCCACTTT. Amino acids: CASSPRLGSSYNSPLHF.

V usage is TRBV11-2 and J usage is TRBJ2-3, with 10 bases lining up with TRBD2. Per germline, CDR1 SGHAT and CDR2 FQNNGV. The trim removed 1 base at V and 6 bases at J, leaving 10 bases unmatched. The CDR3 is 17 amino acids. This chain's CDR3 is CASSLVPSSGSWDTQYF. CDR3 DNA sequence: TGTGCCAGCAGCTTAGTCCCTTCTAGCGGGAGTTGGGATACGCAGTATTTT.

This clone was picked up one time. V and J are TRBV18 and TRBJ1-2; TRBD1 aligns across 8 bases. The junction had 11 bases not matched to a gene; V was cut back by 3 bases and J by 8 bases. CDR1 and CDR2 (germline): KGHSH, LQKENI. The CDR3 covers 15 residues. The CDR3 sequence: CASSPSGRDRSGYTF. The CDR3, as DNA: TGTGCCAGCTCACCTTCCGGGCGGGACAGGAGCGGCTACACCTTC.

In its sample, this clone was seen once. The rearrangement uses TRBV6-6 and TRBJ2-7; the match to TRBD2 covers 10 bases. In germline, CDR1 is MNHNY, CDR2 SVGAGI (reference sequence). Losses at the gene ends were 0 bases for V and 2 bases for J; bases not matched to a gene: 4. The CDR3 covers 16 residues. Here the CDR3 DNA reads TGTGCCAGCAGTTACTCTCCCCTAGCGGGAGCCTACGAGCAGTACTTC. Translating it yields CASSYSPLAGAYEQYF.

This clone appeared a single time. V is TRBV10-3 and J is TRBJ2-2; 7 positions match TRBD1. The CDR3 spans 15 residues. In germline, CDR1 is ENHRY, CDR2 SYGVKD. Germline trimming cut 6 bases from V and 2 bases from J; bases unmatched to any gene: 6. The CDR3 loop reads CAIRTGLLNTGELFF. Here the CDR3 DNA reads TGTGCCATCAGGACAGGGCTCCTCAACACCGGGGAGCTGTTTTTT.

This chain joins TRBV5-1 and TRBJ2-7; 10 bases match TRBD2. The germline V gene encodes CDR1 SGHRS and CDR2 YFSETQ. The trim removed 7 bases at V and 6 bases at J, leaving 7 bases unmatched. The CDR3 has 13 amino acids. Here the CDR3 reads CASGLAGVGEQYF. CDR3 in DNA: TGCGCCAGCGGCCTAGCGGGAGTGGGCGAGCAGTACTTC. Looking up the rest from reference TRBV5-1 and TRBJ2-7 gives the full variable domain: KAGVTQTPRYLIKTRGQQVTLSCSPISGHRSVSWYQQTPGQGLQFLFEYFSETQRNKGNFPGRFSGRQFSNSRSEMNVSTLELGDSALYLCASGLAGVGEQYFGPGTRLTVT.

This chain links TRBV12-3 or TRBV12-4 with TRBJ2-1; no clear D gene. CDR3 length: 10 residues. Trimming removed 7 bases from V and 5 bases from J, with 3 bases in between. CDR3 in DNA: TGTGCCAGCACTGACAATGAGCAGTTCTTC. This gives the protein CASTDNEQFF.

The chain combines TRBV7-8 with TRBJ2-3, with 8 bases aligning to TRBD2. This CDR3 is built from 15 residues. Germline CDR1 reads SGHVS; CDR2 reads FQNEAQ. J lost 5 bases, V lost 4 bases, and 8 bases had no gene match. Here the CDR3 reads CASSSTGTRGDTQYF. For the CDR3, the DNA is TGTGCCAGCAGCTCTACCGGGACTAGGGGAGATACGCAGTATTTT.

In its sample, this clone was seen a few times. This chain uses TRBV19 with TRBJ2-7; a possible D gene is TRBD1 (6 bases). Trimming cost V 7 bases and J 3 bases, with 16 bases left between them. The CDR3 extends over 14 amino acids. The V gene's germline CDR1 is LNHDA and CDR2 SQIVND (reference sequence). CDR3 sequence reads: CASTSSGQYYEQYF. The CDR3 coding sequence is TGTGCCAGTACCTCTTCGGGACAATACTACGAGCAGTACTTC.

This chain links TRBV25-1 with TRBJ2-7, with D perhaps TRBD2 (5 bases). The ends were cut back, 6 bases at V and 4 bases at J, with 10 bases in the middle. CDR3 length equals 12 residues. Germline V gives CDR1 MGHDK, CDR2 SYGVNS. In DNA, the CDR3 is TGTGCCAGCAGCGACCGGGGTTACGAGCAGTACTTC. Its protein is CASSDRGYEQYF.